This TCR beta chain was sequenced in a study of T cell responses to AZD1222 COVID-19 vaccine. The table came from immunoSEQ multiplex PCR; TCRdb's copy has only in-frame clones and leaves some out. Here the sample spans roughly 140,000 clones, 90% to 95% being singletons. V was pared by 3 bases and J by 7 bases, with 15 bases between. Per germline, CDR1 SNHLY and CDR2 FYNNEI. This CDR3 has 14 amino acids. About this clone itself: Its antigen is undetermined.

The study's findings and limits: Just 5 to 7 AZD1222 recipients tested seropositive at baseline.

The specimen was peripheral blood, collected 28 days after the second AZD1222 dose. The receptor was isolated from an adult who received the AZD1222 COVID-19 vaccine. V usage is TRBV2 and J usage is TRBJ1-2; D may be TRBD1 (5 bases). The CDR3, as DNA: TGTGCCAGCAGTGATTGGGGGTATGGGTTTGGCTACACCTTC. This sequence encodes CASSDWGYGFGYTF.